This entry is about one TCR beta chain. Its antigen is as yet unknown. Germline V gene sequence: CDR1 SNHLY, CDR2 FYNNEI. V lost 8 bases, J lost 5 bases, and 10 bases stayed unmatched. The CDR3 extends over 14 amino acids. The sample originates from a study of beta chain features in type 1 diabetes. Reverse transcribing all isolated RNA meant expressed TCRB transcripts were sequenced. Using immunoSEQ multiplex PCR, the repertoire was profiled, and TCRdb retains in-frame clones only, with some absent. The repertoire holds 150,000 to 190,000 clones, with around 8.5% as singletons. Points from the study as a whole: Sequencing of cDNA might inflate the share of cells that strongly express TCR. TCRB CDR3s from Type 1 diabetes patients were moderately but significantly shorter in all four CD4+ subsets. Naive, central memory and regulatory TCRB repertoires appeared more similar among patients than healthy donors.

V gene TRBV2 combines with J gene TRBJ1-2, with 8 bases lining up with TRBD1. The sequence was obtained from a young man in good health. Material: central memory CD4+ T cells from blood. The CDR3 region is CASPGPGGPYGYTF. In DNA form, the CDR3 reads TGTGCCAGCCCAGGGCCAGGGGGCCCGTATGGCTACACCTTC.